Detailed here is one T cell receptor (beta chain). This specimen belongs to a study of blood T cell repertoires in COVID-19. Trimming stripped 2 bases from V and 6 bases from J, with 8 bases between. The CDR3 is 13 amino acids. In the source study's methods: For nucleated cells, counts were estimated from reference gene primer amplification. Generated by immunoSEQ multiplex PCR, the TCRdb table keeps only in-frame clones and is missing some. V and J calls plus clone size are reproduced from that table; the DNA served to infer D and trimming. The sample has roughly 48,000 clones; 82% are singletons. The sequenced sample consisted of peripheral blood. This clonotype was sampled from a man aged 35-49 years with acute or convalescent COVID-19. This chain uses TRBV12-3 or TRBV12-4 with TRBJ1-5; D gene uncertain. The CDR3 region is CASSLSGFQPQHF. The CDR3 nucleotides read TGTGCCAGCAGTTTATCGGGGTTTCAGCCCCAGCATTTT.